This T cell receptor (beta chain) was recorded in a study of blood T cell repertoires in COVID-19. Study in general: From T cells, B-cell-depleted T cells, or PBMCs came the material, which was cDNA or gDNA.

Everyone who took part was about 18 to 90 years old, and they came from 24 US areas. Among Cohort 3 donors, those recovered had two negative PCRs, clearance, or symptom resolution. How the authors handled the data: Quantification of nucleated cells was approximated via reference gene primer amplification. The assay was immunoSEQ multiplex PCR, and TCRdb's table has in-frame clones only and misses some. The V and J calls and the clone size are those of that table, but D and trimming were determined from the DNA. Of about 270,000 clones listed, approximately 85% are singletons. The V and J ends lost 0 bases and 5 bases respectively, with 10 bases between them. The CDR3 runs 14 residues. Germline V gives CDR1 GTSNPN, CDR2 SVGIG (reference sequence).

The sequencing input was PBMCs or T cells enriched from blood (not recorded which). The TCR sequence derives from a woman under 40 who had recovered from COVID-19. V and J are TRBV30 and TRBJ2-2, with D perhaps matching TRBD2 (5 bases). This chain's CDR3 is CAWSVRGSTGELFF. CDR3 sequence (DNA): TGTGCCTGGAGTGTACGAGGGTCAACCGGGGAGCTGTTTTTT.